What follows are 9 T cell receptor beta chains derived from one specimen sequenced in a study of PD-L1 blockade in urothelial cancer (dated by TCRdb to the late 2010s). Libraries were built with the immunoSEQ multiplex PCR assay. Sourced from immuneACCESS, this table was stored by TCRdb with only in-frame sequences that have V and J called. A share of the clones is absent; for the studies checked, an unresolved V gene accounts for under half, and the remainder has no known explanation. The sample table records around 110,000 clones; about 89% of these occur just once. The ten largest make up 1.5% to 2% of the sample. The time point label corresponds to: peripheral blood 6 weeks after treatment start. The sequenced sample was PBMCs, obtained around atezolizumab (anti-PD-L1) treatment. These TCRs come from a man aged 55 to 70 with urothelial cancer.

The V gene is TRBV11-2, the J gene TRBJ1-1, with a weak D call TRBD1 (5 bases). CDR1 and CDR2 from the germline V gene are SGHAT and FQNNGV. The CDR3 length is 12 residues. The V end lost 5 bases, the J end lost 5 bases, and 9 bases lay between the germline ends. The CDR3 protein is CASSPGFTEAFF. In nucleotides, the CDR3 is TGTGCCAGCAGCCCAGGGTTTACTGAAGCTTTCTTT.

The CDR3, as DNA: TGTGCCTTTAGCCCGGGAATAGTTGGACAGCCCCAGCATTTT. It translates to CAFSPGIVGQPQHF. The J gene is TRBJ1-5, the V gene TRBV30; D remains ambiguous. The germline CDR1 and CDR2 sequences are GTSNPN and SVGIG (reference sequence). V was trimmed by 7 bases and J by 7 bases, leaving 20 bases between them. There are 14 residues in the CDR3.

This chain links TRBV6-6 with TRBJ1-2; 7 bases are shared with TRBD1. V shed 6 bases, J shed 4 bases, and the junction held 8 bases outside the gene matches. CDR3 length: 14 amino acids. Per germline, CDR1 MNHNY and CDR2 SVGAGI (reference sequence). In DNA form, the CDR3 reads TGTGCCAGCAGGGCGACAGGGTTGGTCTATGGCTACACCTTC. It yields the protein CASRATGLVYGYTF.

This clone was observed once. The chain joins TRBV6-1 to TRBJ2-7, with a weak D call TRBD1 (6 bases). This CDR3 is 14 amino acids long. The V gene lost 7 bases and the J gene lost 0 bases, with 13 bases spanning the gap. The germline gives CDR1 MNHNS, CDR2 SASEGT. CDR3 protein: CASTLLTGSYEQYF. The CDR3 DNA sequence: TGTGCCAGCACCCTCTTGACAGGCTCCTACGAGCAGTACTTC.

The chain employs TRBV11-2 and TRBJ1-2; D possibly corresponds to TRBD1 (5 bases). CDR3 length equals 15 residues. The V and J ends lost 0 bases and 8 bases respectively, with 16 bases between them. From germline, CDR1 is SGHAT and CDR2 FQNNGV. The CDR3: CASSLEGGGAVGYTF. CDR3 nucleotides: TGTGCCAGCAGCTTAGAGGGGGGGGGAGCAGTCGGCTACACCTTC.

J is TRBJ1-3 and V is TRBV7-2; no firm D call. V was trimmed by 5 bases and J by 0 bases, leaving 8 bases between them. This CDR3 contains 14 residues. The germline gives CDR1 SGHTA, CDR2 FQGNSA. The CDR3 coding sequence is TGTGCCAGCAGCCGAGGGAACTCTGGAAACACCATATATTTT. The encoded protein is CASSRGNSGNTIYF. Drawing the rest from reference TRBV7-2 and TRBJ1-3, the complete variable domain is GAGVSQSPSNKVTEKGKDVELRCDPISGHTALYWYRQSLGQGLEFLIYFQGNSAPDKSGLPSDRFSAERTGGSVSTLTIQRTQQEDSAVYLCASSRGNSGNTIYFGEGSWLTVV.

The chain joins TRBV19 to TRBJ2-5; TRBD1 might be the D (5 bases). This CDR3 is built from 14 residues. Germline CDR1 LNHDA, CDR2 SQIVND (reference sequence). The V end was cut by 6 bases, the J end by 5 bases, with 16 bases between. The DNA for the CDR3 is TGTGCCAGTAGACGAGGCAGGGATCGTGAGACCCAGTACTTC. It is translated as CASRRGRDRETQYF.

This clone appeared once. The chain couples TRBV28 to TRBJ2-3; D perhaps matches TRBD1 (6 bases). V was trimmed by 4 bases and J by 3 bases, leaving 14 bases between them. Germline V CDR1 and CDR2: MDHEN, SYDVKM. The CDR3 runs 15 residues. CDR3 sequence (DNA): TGTGCCAGCAGTTATTCGACAGGTTATACAGATACGCAGTATTTT. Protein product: CASSYSTGYTDTQYF.

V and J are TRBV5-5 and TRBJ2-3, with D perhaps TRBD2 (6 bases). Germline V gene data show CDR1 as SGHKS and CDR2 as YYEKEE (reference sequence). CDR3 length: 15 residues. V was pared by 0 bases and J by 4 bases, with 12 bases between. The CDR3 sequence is CASSLEATRSDTQYF. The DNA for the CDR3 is TGTGCCAGCAGCTTGGAGGCGACTAGATCAGATACGCAGTATTTT.